The 18 T cell receptor beta chains presented below share a single source sample, sequenced in a study of PD-1 blockade in classical Hodgkin lymphoma. This table comes from immunoSEQ multiplex PCR, and its TCRdb copy is limited to in-frame clones, with some not included. The sample holds more than 140,000 clones; 78% are singletons and the top ten take 9.2%. All patients experienced relapse after autologous stem cell transplantation, and brentuximab vedotin exposure was variable. Material: peripheral blood mononuclear cells (PBMCs), obtained before the second cycle of nivolumab. The source is a human donor with classical Hodgkin lymphoma.

This clone has a single count. This rearrangement joins TRBV7-2 to TRBJ1-1; D gene uncertain. Germline-derived CDR1 and CDR2 are SGHTA and FQGNSA. V gave up 2 bases and J gave up 0 bases, with 13 bases separating them. The CDR3 is 16 residues long. For the CDR3, the DNA is TGTGCCAGCAGCTTACGAGGCCAGCCGGTGAACACTGAAGCTTTCTTT. It is translated as CASSLRGQPVNTEAFF.

V usage is TRBV18 and J usage is TRBJ1-5; TRBD1 aligns across 8 bases. J was trimmed by 7 bases and V by 3 bases; bases with no gene match: 5. The CDR3 spans 14 residues. Germline values: CDR1 KGHSH, CDR2 LQKENI. CDR3 DNA sequence: TGTGCCAGCTCACCTACAGGGGGGAACCAGCCCCAGCATTTT. Translated: CASSPTGGNQPQHF.

The chain uses TRBV7-9 and TRBJ2-7; TRBD1 agrees at 8 bases. The junction had 6 bases not matched to a gene; V was cut back by 1 base and J by 1 base. Germline V gene lookup returns CDR1 SEHNR and CDR2 FQNEAQ (reference sequence). The CDR3 runs to 16 residues. CDR3 amino acids: CASSLGFGQGSYEQYF. CDR3 bases: TGTGCCAGCAGCTTAGGCTTTGGACAGGGATCCTACGAGCAGTACTTC.

This clone was detected many times. The chain is built from TRBV27 and TRBJ2-5; D may be TRBD2 (5 bases). Per the germline V gene, CDR1 is MNHEY and CDR2 is SMNVEV (reference sequence). The length of the CDR3 is 15 residues. Trimming took off 6 bases at V and 5 bases at J, with 19 bases between the two ends. CDR3 sequence reads: CASSQSGIPWETQYF. CDR3 DNA: TGTGCCAGCAGCCAGTCCGGGATCCCTTGGGAGACCCAGTACTTC.

The chain employs TRBV27 and TRBJ2-5; 10 positions match TRBD1. CDR3 length equals 15 residues. J gave up 2 bases and V 6 bases, and 6 bases lay outside the gene matches. Germline V gene sequence: CDR1 MNHEY, CDR2 SMNVEV (reference sequence). The CDR3 loop reads CASSLGQGLQETQYF. The CDR3 nucleotides read TGTGCCAGCAGCCTGGGACAGGGGCTGCAAGAGACCCAGTACTTC.

This clone was seen a few times. This sequence joins TRBV10-3 and TRBJ1-2; 9 bases are a match to TRBD1. V shed 0 bases and J 4 bases; nucleotides not matched to a gene: 6. This CDR3 contains 16 residues. The V gene's germline CDR1 is ENHRY and CDR2 SYGVKD. CDR3 amino acids: CAISESGQGAIYGYTF. CDR3 DNA: TGTGCCATCAGTGAGTCGGGACAGGGCGCAATCTATGGCTACACCTTC.

The chain uses TRBV18 and TRBJ1-2; D not certain. The CDR3 covers 15 residues. Trimming shortened V by 2 bases and J by 8 bases, and 18 bases separated the two germline ends. Germline assignment: CDR1 KGHSH and CDR2 LQKENI. The CDR3 region has the DNA TGTGCCAGCTCACCAATTGCCGACGGCCGGCGGGGCTACACCTTC. Translation gives CASSPIADGRRGYTF.

V and J are TRBV4-3 and TRBJ2-1; D perhaps matches TRBD2 (5 bases). V was clipped by 1 base and J by 13 bases, with 14 bases between them. Germline CDR1 reads LGHNA; CDR2 reads YSLEER. The CDR3 runs to 13 residues. The CDR3 region has the DNA TGCGCCAGCAGCCAAGTGCGGGCAGGAGGTCAGTTCTTC. Its protein is CASSQVRAGGQFF.

This clone has only a few counts. The CDR3 nucleotides are TGTGCCAGCAAGCCCCGGGCGGCCGGGGAGCTGTTTTTT. It translates to CASKPRAAGELFF. The chain has TRBV25-1 and TRBJ2-2, with D uncertain. The CDR3 has 13 amino acids. V was cut by 7 bases and J by 6 bases, with 12 bases left in between. Germline CDR1 is MGHDK and CDR2 is SYGVNS.

The rearrangement links TRBV11-2 to TRBJ2-3, with 14 bases that match TRBD2. V shed 1 base and J 4 bases; nucleotides not matched to a gene: 4. The CDR3 extends over 17 amino acids. Germline loops: CDR1 SGHAT, CDR2 FQNNGV. The CDR3 loop reads CASSLGTSGRRADTQYF. The CDR3 nucleotides read TGTGCCAGCAGCTTAGGGACTAGCGGGAGGCGGGCAGATACGCAGTATTTT. Together with reference TRBV11-2 and TRBJ2-3, the CDR3 gives the full variable domain: EAGVAQSPRYKIIEKRQSVAFWCNPISGHATLYWYQQILGQGPKLLIQFQNNGVVDDSQLPKDRFSAERLKGVDSTLKIQPAKLEDSAVYLCASSLGTSGRRADTQYFGPGTRLTVL.

CDR3 sequence reads: CASSLAGRVGGYTF. The CDR3 DNA reads TGCGCCAGCAGCTTGGCCGGGAGGGTAGGAGGCTACACCTTC. The rearrangement uses TRBV5-1 and TRBJ1-2; D not certain. The CDR3 sequence is 14 residues long. Trimming took 0 bases from V and 8 from J, leaving 14 bases between them. Germline values: CDR1 SGHRS, CDR2 YFSETQ. The full variable domain, in which reference TRBV5-1 and TRBJ1-2 provide the parts outside the CDR3, is KAGVTQTPRYLIKTRGQQVTLSCSPISGHRSVSWYQQTPGQGLQFLFEYFSETQRNKGNFPGRFSGRQFSNSRSEMNVSTLELGDSALYLCASSLAGRVGGYTFGSGTRLTVV.

The chain combines TRBV18 with TRBJ1-4; TRBD1 aligns across 8 bases. Per the germline V gene, CDR1 is KGHSH and CDR2 is LQKENI. CDR3 length: 14 amino acids. V lost 3 bases, J lost 7 bases, and 4 bases stayed unmatched. The CDR3 reads CASSPQGAGEKLFF. CDR3 sequence (DNA): TGTGCCAGCTCACCTCAGGGGGCAGGTGAAAAACTGTTTTTT.

In this sample, this clone turned up a few times. This CDR3 reads CASSLYGEQYF. In DNA, the CDR3 is TGTGCCAGCAGCTTATATGGCGAGCAGTACTTC. The rearrangement links TRBV11-2 to TRBJ2-7; no firm D call. Germline V gene sequence: CDR1 SGHAT, CDR2 FQNNGV. V lost 2 bases, J lost 6 bases, and 5 bases lay in between. The CDR3 length is 11 residues.

CDR3 residues: CAWSVPTTSGRGVEQFF. Here the CDR3 DNA reads TGTGCCTGGAGTGTACCGACCACTAGCGGGAGGGGGGTTGAGCAGTTCTTC. The chain is built from TRBV30 and TRBJ2-1, with 13 bases identical to TRBD2. Germline assignment: CDR1 GTSNPN and CDR2 SVGIG (reference sequence). The CDR3 has 17 amino acids. V gave up 0 bases and J gave up 9 bases; unmatched junction bases: 11.

This CDR3 is CASSLKGVDTEAFF. The CDR3 DNA is TGTGCCAGCAGCCTTAAAGGGGTGGACACTGAAGCTTTCTTT. This rearrangement joins TRBV7-9 to TRBJ1-1; TRBD1 might be the D (5 bases). Trimming took 5 bases from V and 3 from J, leaving 13 bases between them. Germline values: CDR1 SEHNR, CDR2 FQNEAQ (reference sequence). The CDR3 loop spans 14 amino acids.

The genes are TRBV19 and TRBJ2-5; 7 bases match TRBD2. Trimming cost V 3 bases and J 5 bases; bases outside gene matches: 6. Germline CDR1 is LNHDA and CDR2 is SQIVND (reference sequence). This CDR3 spans 14 amino acids. CDR3 sequence (DNA): TGTGCCAGTAGTATGGGAGGGACGTGGGAGACCCAGTACTTC. This codes for CASSMGGTWETQYF.

The chain uses TRBV7-2 and TRBJ2-5, with TRBD2 identical over 11 bases. The CDR3 loop spans 17 amino acids. In germline, CDR1 is SGHTA, CDR2 FQGNSA. Germline trimming cut 2 bases from V and 4 bases from J; bases unmatched to any gene: 9. DNA of the CDR3: TGTGCCAGCAGCTTACGGGGGACTAGCGGCGGTCTAGAGACCCAGTACTTC. Residues: CASSLRGTSGGLETQYF.

This clone has only one observation. The chain carries TRBV7-3 and TRBJ2-2, with unresolved D. V lost 2 bases and J lost 1, with 5 bases in between. The CDR3 contains 14 residues. Germline loops: CDR1 SGHTA, CDR2 FQGTGA. The CDR3 region is CASSLVRNTGELFF. For the CDR3, the DNA is TGTGCCAGCAGCTTAGTTAGGAACACCGGGGAGCTGTTTTTT.